This TCR beta chain was retrieved from a study of early T cells in non-severe SARS-CoV-2 infection. About the research overall: Sequencing of unsorted whole blood was done on bulk RNA, leaving chains unpaired.

Individual cDNA molecules were tagged with unique molecular identifiers. MiXCR, run by TCRdb on the 5' RACE reads, gives a single entry per CDR3 protein. Seen here are some 81,000 distinct CDR3 sequences, about 15% observed once, and the top ten hold about 3.1%. This clonotype showed up just a few times. No antigen is known for it. Findings and caveats of the study: A preference for anti-spike CD8 responses marked VDJdb matching, which missed private and CD4 specificities.

The V end lost 3 bases, the J end lost 6 bases, and 11 bases lay between the germline ends. Germline loops: CDR1 KGHSH, CDR2 LQKENI. The CDR3 runs to 13 residues. The clonotype was recovered from an adult who was a healthcare worker with PCR-confirmed SARS-CoV-2 infection or an uninfected control (not recorded which). Specimen: whole blood. The chain is built from TRBV18 and TRBJ1-2; possibly TRBD1 for D (5 bases). The CDR3 coding sequence is TGTGCCAGCTCACCGTCCGGGGGGAATGGCTACACCTTC. This gives the protein CASSPSGGNGYTF.